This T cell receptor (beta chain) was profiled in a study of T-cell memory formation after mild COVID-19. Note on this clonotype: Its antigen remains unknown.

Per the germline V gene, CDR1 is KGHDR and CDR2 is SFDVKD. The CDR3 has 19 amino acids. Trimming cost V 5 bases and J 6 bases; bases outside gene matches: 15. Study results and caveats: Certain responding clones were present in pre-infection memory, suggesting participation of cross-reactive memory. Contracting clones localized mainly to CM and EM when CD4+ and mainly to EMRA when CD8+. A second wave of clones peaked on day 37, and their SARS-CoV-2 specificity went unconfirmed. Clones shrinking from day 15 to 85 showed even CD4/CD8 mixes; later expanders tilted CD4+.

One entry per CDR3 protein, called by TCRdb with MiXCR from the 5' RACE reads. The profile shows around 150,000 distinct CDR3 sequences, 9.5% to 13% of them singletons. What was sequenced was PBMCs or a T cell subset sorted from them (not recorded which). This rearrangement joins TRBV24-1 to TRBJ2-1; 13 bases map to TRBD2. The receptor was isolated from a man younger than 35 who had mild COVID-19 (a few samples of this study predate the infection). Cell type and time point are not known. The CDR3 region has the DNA TGTGCCACCAGTGCCTCGAGGGGGACTAGCGGGGCATACCCCAATGAGCAGTTCTTC. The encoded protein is CATSASRGTSGAYPNEQFF.